Listed here are 6 T cell receptor beta chains from one sample, sequenced in a study of T-cell reconstitution after alpha-beta-depleted transplantation in children. A library of TCRbeta sequences, prepared with unique molecular identifiers, was generated. Each CDR3 protein gets one entry after TCRdb re-called the PCR reads with MiXCR. The sample lists a few hundred thousand distinct CDR3 sequences, 43% seen once, with 27% in the top ten. The sample here was PBMCs, taken before TCRalphabeta/CD19-depleted stem cell transplant. The receptors originated from a girl aged 2 to 10 with aplastic anemia, due to receive a stem cell transplant.

This chain joins TRBV5-1 and TRBJ2-1; unclear D gene. CDR3 size: 11 residues. Germline CDR1 SGHRS, CDR2 YFSETQ. The ends were cut back, 0 bases at V and 9 bases at J, with 4 bases in the middle. This CDR3 reads CASSLVSEQFF. DNA for the CDR3: TGCGCCAGCAGCTTGGTTTCTGAGCAGTTCTTC.

This clonotype has ten or more counts. The V call is TRBV5-5, the J call TRBJ1-6; 7 bases line up with TRBD1. V shed 4 bases, J shed 3 bases, and the junction held 4 bases outside the gene matches. Germline lookup yields CDR1 SGHKS and CDR2 YYEKEE (reference sequence). The CDR3 runs 15 residues. The CDR3 DNA follows: TGTGCCAGCAGCCCCGGACAGGTCTATAATTCACCCCTCCACTTT. Protein product: CASSPGQVYNSPLHF.

The chain couples TRBV12-3 or TRBV12-4 to TRBJ2-3, with D perhaps TRBD1 or TRBD2 (5 bases each). The CDR3 loop spans 17 amino acids. Between the trimmed V and J ends, which lost 4 bases and 1 base, there was a span of 18 bases. Written as DNA, the CDR3 is TGTGCCAGCAGTTCCGGGGACGCCTTTAGAGGCACAGATACGCAGTATTTT. This gives the protein CASSSGDAFRGTDTQYF.

This chain connects TRBV20-1 to TRBJ2-1, with 8 bases identical to TRBD2. J lost 0 bases, V lost 1 base, and 8 bases had no gene match. This CDR3 contains 17 residues. Germline CDR1 DFQATT, CDR2 SNEGSKA (reference sequence). CDR3 sequence: CSARGGGLGASYNEQFF. The CDR3 region has the DNA TGCAGTGCTAGAGGGGGGGGACTAGGAGCCTCCTACAATGAGCAGTTCTTC.

This clonotype was seen at least ten times. This rearrangement joins TRBV7-9 to TRBJ2-2; 7 nucleotides align to TRBD2. CDR1 is SEHNR and CDR2 is FQNEAQ in the germline V gene (reference sequence). This CDR3 spans 17 amino acids. The V gene end was trimmed by 5 bases and the J gene end by 6 bases; junction bases not matched to a gene: 15. Here the CDR3 DNA reads TGTGCCAGCAGCGCAAGGGACTACCCTCCGGGCGCCGGGGAGCTGTTTTTT. Amino acid sequence: CASSARDYPPGAGELFF.

This chain joins TRBV10-3 and TRBJ2-7; possible D gene TRBD2, 5 bases. CDR1 ENHRY and CDR2 SYGVKD come from the germline V gene. V was cut by 3 bases and J by 6 bases, with 9 bases left in between. CDR3 length equals 12 residues. The CDR3 sequence: CAISELGFEQYF. CDR3 DNA sequence: TGTGCCATCAGTGAACTAGGTTTCGAGCAGTACTTC.